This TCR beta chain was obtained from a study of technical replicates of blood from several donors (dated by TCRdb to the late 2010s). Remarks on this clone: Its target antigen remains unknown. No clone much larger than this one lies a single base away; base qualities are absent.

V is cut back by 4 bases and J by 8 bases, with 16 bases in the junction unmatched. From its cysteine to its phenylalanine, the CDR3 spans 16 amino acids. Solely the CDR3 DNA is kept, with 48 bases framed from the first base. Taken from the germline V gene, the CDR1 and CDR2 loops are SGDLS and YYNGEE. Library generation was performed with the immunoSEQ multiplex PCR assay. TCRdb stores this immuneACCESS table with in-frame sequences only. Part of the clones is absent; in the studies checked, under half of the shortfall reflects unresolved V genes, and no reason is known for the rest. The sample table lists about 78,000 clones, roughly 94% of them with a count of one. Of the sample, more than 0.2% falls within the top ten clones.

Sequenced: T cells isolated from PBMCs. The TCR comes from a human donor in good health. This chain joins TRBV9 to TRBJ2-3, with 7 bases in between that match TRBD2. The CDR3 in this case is CASSPHERGVSGTQYF. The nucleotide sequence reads TGTGCCAGCAGCCCGCATGAGCGGGGAGTTAGTGGTACGCAGTATTTT.